Presented here are 22 T cell receptor beta chains from one specimen sequenced in a study of T cells in Graves' hyperthyroidism and ophthalmopathy. Amplification targeted TCR beta CDR3 regions from RNA transcripts. The HTBI set primed first-round TCR CDR3 RT-PCR. TCRdb re-called the multiplex PCR reads with MiXCR, one entry per CDR3 protein. The table records nearly 600,000 distinct CDR3 sequences, over 11% of them present only once. Sequencing was performed on blood. These receptors were taken from a woman aged 25 to 45 with Graves' hyperthyroidism that later progressed to Graves' ophthalmopathy.

Many counts were recorded for this clonotype. The chain couples TRBV19 to TRBJ1-2; the D is unclear. The CDR3 has 12 amino acids. V lost 6 bases and J 4 bases, leaving 9 bases between the germline ends. Germline V gives CDR1 LNHDA, CDR2 SQIVND (reference sequence). CDR3 protein: CASRGGFYGYTF. The DNA of the CDR3 is TGTGCCAGTAGAGGCGGATTCTATGGCTACACCTTC.

Of note for this clonotype: A much more abundant neighbour one base away suggests this may be a read error. The chain couples TRBV27 to TRBJ2-3; possible D gene TRBD1, 6 bases. Trimming removed 5 bases at V and 5 bases at J, with 14 bases between. Germline lookup yields CDR1 MNHEY and CDR2 SMNVEV (reference sequence). CDR3 size: 14 residues. The CDR3 loop reads CASSPTGIEDTQYF. The CDR3 DNA follows: TGTGCCAGCAGTCCGACAGGCATCGAAGATACGCAGTATTTT.

This clonotype was seen a handful of times. The chain joins TRBV28 to TRBJ2-7, with 10 bases fitting TRBD1. The CDR3 has 14 residues. CDR1 is MDHEN, CDR2 SYDVKM, per germline. With V trimmed by 6 bases and J by 7 bases, 9 bases remained unmatched. CDR3 in DNA: TGTGCCAGCAGCACCGGGACAGGGGTCTGGGAGCAGTACTTC. This sequence encodes CASSTGTGVWEQYF.

This clonotype has only a few counts. The chain employs TRBV7-9 and TRBJ2-1; D is perhaps TRBD1 (6 bases). The CDR3 length is 15 residues. Germline CDR1 is SEHNR and CDR2 is FQNEAQ (reference sequence). Trimming removed 4 bases from V and 0 bases from J, with 10 bases in between. The CDR3 reads CASSYRESSYNEQFF. DNA for the CDR3: TGTGCCAGCAGCTACAGGGAAAGCTCCTACAATGAGCAGTTCTTC.

The table lists this clonotype with many counts. V is TRBV24-1 and J is TRBJ2-7; 8 bases line up with TRBD1. Germline loops: CDR1 KGHDR, CDR2 SFDVKD. V gave up 2 bases and J gave up 6 bases; unmatched junction bases: 5. The CDR3 runs 14 residues. The CDR3 DNA is TGTGCCACCAGTGATTCGCAGGGGGCCATCGAGCAGTACTTC. Residues: CATSDSQGAIEQYF.

This clonotype was picked up many times. The V and J genes are TRBV3-1 and TRBJ2-7, with D unresolved. Trimming shortened V by 1 base and J by 0 bases, and 10 bases separated the two germline ends. The CDR3 extends over 15 amino acids. CDR1 LGHDT and CDR2 YNNKEL come from the germline V gene (reference sequence). CDR3 DNA: TGTGCCAGCAGCCAAGGACGGGTGGACTCCTACGAGCAGTACTTC. Translating it yields CASSQGRVDSYEQYF.

This clonotype was counted ten times or more. This chain connects TRBV6-2 or TRBV6-3 to TRBJ1-5; TRBD1 matches at 7 bases. V dropped 6 bases and J dropped 6; count of bases not matched to a gene: 8. Germline CDR1 and CDR2: MNHEY and SVGEGT. The CDR3 extends over 14 amino acids. CDR3 DNA: TGTGCCAGCAGATCAGACCCAGGGGGTCAGCCCCAGCATTTT. Protein sequence: CASRSDPGGQPQHF.

This clonotype appeared many times. The V call is TRBV28, the J call TRBJ2-2; the match to TRBD1 covers 8 bases. CDR1 is MDHEN, CDR2 SYDVKM, per germline. J gave up 9 bases and V 10 bases, and 13 bases lay outside the gene matches. This CDR3 comprises 14 residues. CDR3 amino acids: CATTSTGGWRELFF. As DNA, the CDR3 is TGTGCCACCACCTCCACAGGGGGATGGCGGGAGCTGTTTTTT.

This clonotype appeared many times. The chain has TRBV19 and TRBJ1-1; no clear D gene. From germline, CDR1 is LNHDA and CDR2 SQIVND (reference sequence). V shed 5 bases and J shed 2 bases, with 21 bases lying between them. The CDR3 loop spans 17 amino acids. The CDR3 region is CASSPLYKGSPNTEAFF. The CDR3 coding sequence is TGTGCCAGTAGTCCCCTATATAAAGGAAGCCCCAACACTGAAGCTTTCTTT.

Only a few counts were recorded for this clonotype. V and J are TRBV30 and TRBJ2-3, with D possibly TRBD1 on 6 matching bases. The CDR3 runs to 13 residues. V lost 8 bases and J lost 6, with 18 bases in between. The germline V gene encodes CDR1 GTSNPN and CDR2 SVGIG (reference sequence). For the CDR3, the DNA is TGTGCCCTCCGGGACATACCCTCGGATACGCAGTATTTT. Its translation is CALRDIPSDTQYF.

This clonotype has a count of ten or more. V gene TRBV12-5 combines with J gene TRBJ2-5; TRBD2 is a possible D gene (5 bases). Germline V lookup: CDR1 LGHNT, CDR2 FRNRAP. This CDR3 is built from 18 residues. The V end lost 3 bases, the J end lost 4 bases, and 24 bases lay between the germline ends. The CDR3 bases are TGTGCTAGTGGTTTAGCGGTTGTGGCCAACTACCCTCCAGAGACCCAGTACTTC. Translated, it gives CASGLAVVANYPPETQYF. Looking up the rest from reference TRBV12-5 and TRBJ2-5 gives the full variable domain: DARVTQTPRHKVTEMGQEVTMRCQPILGHNTVFWYRQTMMQGLELLAYFRNRAPLDDSGMPKDRFSAEMPDATLATLKIQPSEPRDSAVYFCASGLAVVANYPPETQYFGPGTRLLVL.

This clonotype was picked up a small number of times. The chain combines TRBV5-4 with TRBJ2-7; D not resolved. V dropped 0 bases and J dropped 0 bases, with 7 bases sitting between them. The CDR3 is 14 amino acids. From germline, CDR1 is SGHNT and CDR2 YYREEE (reference sequence). DNA for the CDR3: TGTGCCAGCAGCTTGGACATCGACTCCTACGAGCAGTACTTC. Translation gives CASSLDIDSYEQYF. Combining the CDR3 with reference TRBV5-4 and TRBJ2-7 gives the whole variable domain ETGVTQSPTHLIKTRGQQVTLRCSSQSGHNTVSWYQQALGQGPQFIFQYYREEENGRGNFPPRFSGLQFPNYSSELNVNALELDDSALYLCASSLDIDSYEQYFGPGTRLTVT.

This chain joins TRBV25-1 and TRBJ1-1, with D perhaps matching TRBD1 (6 bases). This CDR3 is 14 amino acids long. Germline V gives CDR1 MGHDK, CDR2 SYGVNS. V lost 4 bases, J lost 5 bases, and 14 bases lay in between. CDR3 sequence reads: CASSVQGTGTEAFF. The CDR3 DNA is TGTGCCAGCAGTGTACAGGGTACGGGAACTGAAGCTTTCTTT.

This clonotype came up many times. This rearrangement joins TRBV12-3 or TRBV12-4 to TRBJ2-7; 7 bases match TRBD1. The CDR3 runs to 14 residues. V dropped 5 bases and J dropped 2; count of bases not matched to a gene: 6. The CDR3 DNA reads TGTGCCAGCAGTCTCGGGACAGTTCCCTACGAGCAGTACTTC. Translation gives CASSLGTVPYEQYF.

In its sample, this clonotype was seen a few times. The chain is built from TRBV7-6 and TRBJ2-1; 9 bases match TRBD1. This CDR3 is built from 17 residues. V lost 1 base, J lost 6 bases, and 10 bases stayed unmatched. Germline CDR1 reads SGHVS; CDR2 reads FNYEAQ. This CDR3 is CASSLVGGTGMGNEQFF. The CDR3 bases are TGTGCCAGCAGCTTAGTTGGGGGGACAGGGATGGGCAATGAGCAGTTCTTC.

About this clonotype: One end of the junction fails to match germline, which may point to a read error. This sequence joins TRBV11-2 and TRBJ1-1, with 8 bases aligning to TRBD1. The CDR3 covers 15 residues. Germline assignment: CDR1 SGHAT and CDR2 FQNNGV. As DNA, the CDR3 is TGTGCCAGCAGCCTAGAGGCACAGGGGGGGACTGAAGCTTTCTTT. This encodes CASSLEAQGGTEAFF.

This clonotype appeared many times. The rearrangement uses TRBV5-1 and TRBJ2-3; 10 bases line up with TRBD2. Germline CDR1 and CDR2: SGHRS and YFSETQ. Trimming removed 0 bases from V and 3 bases from J; junction bases left unmatched: 4. The CDR3 is 16 residues long. The CDR3 is CASSLGGLAETDTQYF. CDR3 DNA sequence: TGCGCCAGCAGCTTGGGAGGACTAGCGGAGACAGATACGCAGTATTTT.

On this clonotype: A single base separates this from a much larger clone, so it may be a read error. CDR3 coding DNA: TGTGCCAGTAGTTGGACAACGGACACTGAAGCTTTCTTT. Encoded protein: CASSWTTDTEAFF. The chain is built from TRBV19 and TRBJ1-1; D is perhaps TRBD1 (5 bases). Trimming pared 5 bases from V and 3 bases from J, leaving 10 bases between. The CDR3 runs to 13 residues. Germline V gene sequence: CDR1 LNHDA, CDR2 SQIVND (reference sequence).

The chain couples TRBV19 to TRBJ1-5, with D possibly TRBD1 on 5 matching bases. This CDR3 comprises 18 residues. The germline V gene has CDR1 LNHDA and CDR2 SQIVND (reference sequence). Trimming left V 7 bases short and J 0 bases short, with 22 bases between. As DNA, the CDR3 is TGTGCCAGTACGGACCCGGGACGGCGGAGCGATAGCAATCAGCCCCAGCATTTT. Translation: CASTDPGRRSDSNQPQHF.

This rearrangement joins TRBV14 to TRBJ2-3; D perhaps matches TRBD1 (5 bases). The germline V gene encodes CDR1 SGHDN and CDR2 FVKESK. V was shortened by 0 bases and J by 6 bases, with 13 bases between the two germline ends. This CDR3 has 15 amino acids. DNA of the CDR3: TGTGCCAGCAGCCAAGATTGGGCAGGGTCGGATACGCAGTATTTT. This encodes CASSQDWAGSDTQYF.

This clonotype was seen repeatedly, ten times or more. The chain carries TRBV7-9 and TRBJ2-7; 12 nucleotides line up with TRBD1. This CDR3 has 14 residues. Germline CDR1 SEHNR, CDR2 FQNEAQ (reference sequence). V lost 5 bases to trimming and J lost 7 bases; unmatched junction nucleotides: 6. CDR3 in DNA: TGTGCCAGCAGCCAGGGACAGGGGGCGGGAGAGCAGTACTTC. Translated: CASSQGQGAGEQYF. Drawing the rest from reference TRBV7-9 and TRBJ2-7, the complete variable domain is DTGVSQNPRHKITKRGQNVTFRCDPISEHNRLYWYRQTLGQGPEFLTYFQNEAQLEKSRLLSDRFSAERPKGSFSTLEIQRTEQGDSAMYLCASSQGQGAGEQYFGPGTRLTVT.

The CDR3 DNA sequence: TGTGCCAGCAGCCCCTCTGGACTAGCGGGAGAGCTCGAGCAGTACTTC. It specifies CASSPSGLAGELEQYF. The V gene is TRBV3-1, the J gene TRBJ2-7; 13 bases match TRBD2. The J segment lost 6 bases and the V segment lost 4 bases, leaving 9 bases of the junction unmatched. CDR3 length equals 16 residues. Per germline, CDR1 LGHDT and CDR2 YNNKEL (reference sequence).